The entry below gives a single T cell receptor (beta chain) sequence along with its context. Its antigen specificity is not known. No base quality values were provided; no much bigger clone lies one nucleotide off. This specimen belongs to a study of T cell responses to AZD1222 COVID-19 vaccine (dated by TCRdb to about 2021). For context, the study as a whole: AZD1222 recipients with second doses at about 4 weeks or about 12 weeks were pooled, because spike-specific TCR depth and breadth did not differ between schedules. Trial participants were enrolled into age subgroups of 18-55, 56-69 and 70-plus years, which contained about 150, 28 and 57 TCR-sequenced participants, respectively. A total of approximately 250 trial participants underwent TCR sequencing, of whom 200 to 220 had received two doses of AZD1222 and 26 had received two doses of the MenACWY control vaccine.

Taken with the paper, the label for time point translates to: baseline before first vaccination. The vaccinee samples were drawn from two UK trials, COV001 and COV002, one of which was a single-blind randomized controlled phase 2/3 trial testing AZD1222 (ChAdOx1 nCoV-19) in healthy adults. For TCRbeta chain sequencing, PBMC samples from trial participants were taken at day 0 and at day 28 after the second dose. The CDR3 regions of human TCRbeta chains were analyzed by immunosequencing. As for how the authors treated the data: Repertoire TCRs were matched against a reference library of SARS-CoV-2-specific TCRs generated with the MIRA antigen-specificity platform. Breadth was defined as the fraction of unique TCRs that were SARS-CoV-2-associated, and depth was defined as the fraction of total T cells that were SARS-CoV-2-associated. Using the MIRA data, each spike-specific TCR was mapped to the spike region that the TCR reacts to and placed in a CD4 or CD8 class. Log10-transformed breadth and depth values were compared by one-way ANOVA with Sidak's multiple comparisons tests. Drawn from immuneACCESS, this table holds only the in-frame rearrangements with V and J called that TCRdb kept. Clones are partly lost; checked studies trace under half to an unresolved V gene and leave the rest unexplained. Clone size and the V and J calls come from that table; the DNA yielded D and trimming. Here the sample has around 140,000 clones; just under 95% occur a single time. Together, the top ten hold about 4.8% of the sample.

Study-wide conclusions, independent of this receptor: Participants were mostly white British, with more females than males. The authors suggested clonal diversity may have been underestimated. A significant rise in spike-specific TCR breadth and depth was observed after two AZD1222 doses relative to day 0 and relative to MenACWY recipients. Because no day 14 peak-response samples were available, the repertoires could be characterized only after the peak T cell response. Reportedly, close to half of the unique spike-specific TCRs recognized epitopes lying outside the regions that are mutated in the B.1.351 and B.1.1.7 variants. In the small 56-69-year group, the increase in depth fell short of significance, most likely because of low power. The whole spike protein was spanned by vaccine-associated CD4 TCRs, and dominant responses were seen in regions 160-218 and 743-854. Conclusions about previously exposed vaccinees were limited because only a handful of AZD1222 recipients were SARS-CoV-2 seropositive at baseline.

This specimen consisted of peripheral blood, obtained on day 0 of AZD1222 vaccination. This sequence originates from an adult in good health.

The CDR3 region reads CASSLGSNQPQHF. DNA sequence: TGTGCCAGCAGTTTAGGGAGCAATCAGCCCCAGCATTTT. The rearrangement joined TRBV27 to TRBJ1-5, with no confidently assigned D gene. Inclusive of the bounding cysteine and phenylalanine, the CDR3 is 13 residues long. Just CDR3 DNA is preserved here, 39 bases in frame from base 1. CDR1 is given as MNHEY and CDR2 as SMNVEV, both from the germline V gene (reference sequence). At the junction V is shortened by 2 bases and J by 1 base, with 3 bases in between.